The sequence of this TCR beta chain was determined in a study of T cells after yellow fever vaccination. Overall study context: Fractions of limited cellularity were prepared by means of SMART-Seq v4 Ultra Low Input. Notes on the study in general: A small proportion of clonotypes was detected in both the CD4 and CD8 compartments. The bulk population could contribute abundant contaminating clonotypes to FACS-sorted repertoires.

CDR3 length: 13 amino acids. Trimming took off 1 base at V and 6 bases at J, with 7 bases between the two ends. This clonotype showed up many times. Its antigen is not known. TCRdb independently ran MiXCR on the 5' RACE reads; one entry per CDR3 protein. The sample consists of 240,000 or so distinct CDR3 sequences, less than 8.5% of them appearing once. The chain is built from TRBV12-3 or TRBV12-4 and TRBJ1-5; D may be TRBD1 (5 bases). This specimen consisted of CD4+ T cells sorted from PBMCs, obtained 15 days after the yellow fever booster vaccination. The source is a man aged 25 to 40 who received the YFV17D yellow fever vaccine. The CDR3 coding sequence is TGTGCCAGCAGTTTAGGGGGGGGTCAGCCCCAGCATTTT. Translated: CASSLGGGQPQHF.